A single sample is the source of the 12 T cell receptor beta chains below, sequenced in a study of blood T cell repertoires in COVID-19. Sequencing was performed with immunoSEQ multiplex PCR; in TCRdb, only in-frame clones are kept and a portion is missing. The top ten clones hold less than 15% of a sample with about 200,000 clones, roughly 82% of them seen once. Sequenced sample: peripheral blood. The receptors come from a human donor in a cohort sampled during active COVID-19.

The sample holds one count of this clone. This sequence joins TRBV5-1 and TRBJ2-5; D call uncertain. Germline values: CDR1 SGHRS, CDR2 YFSETQ. The CDR3 totals 13 residues. Trimming took 4 bases from V and 4 from J, leaving 11 bases between them. Here the CDR3 reads CASSQFVSETQYF. Written as DNA, the CDR3 is TGCGCCAGCAGCCAGTTTGTATCAGAGACCCAGTACTTC.

The chain's CDR3 is CASSYSFRNYGYTF. The CDR3 DNA is TGTGCCAGCAGTTACTCTTTCCGTAACTATGGCTACACCTTC. The J gene is TRBJ1-2, the V gene TRBV6-5; D gene uncertain. CDR3 size: 14 residues. The V gene lost 0 bases and the J gene lost 1 base, with 6 bases spanning the gap. CDR1 MNHEY and CDR2 SVGAGI come from the germline V gene.

This clone was detected a few times. V usage is TRBV6-2 or TRBV6-3 and J usage is TRBJ2-3; D is unclear. Deletions cut 3 bases from V and 6 bases from J, with 16 bases between. The CDR3 runs to 15 residues. Germline lookup yields CDR1 MNHEY and CDR2 SVGEGT. CDR3 in amino acids: CASSYSPGNADTQYF. CDR3 nucleotides: TGTGCCAGCAGTTATTCTCCAGGAAACGCGGATACGCAGTATTTT.

The rearrangement links TRBV5-1 to TRBJ1-1; D possibly corresponds to TRBD1 (6 bases). The length of the CDR3 is 14 residues. V was cut by 2 bases and J by 5 bases, with 13 bases left in between. Germline V gene lookup returns CDR1 SGHRS and CDR2 YFSETQ. The DNA of the CDR3 is TGCGCCAGCAGCTTTTCGGGGGGGACAACTGAAGCTTTCTTT. Translation: CASSFSGGTTEAFF.

This sequence joins TRBV18 and TRBJ2-1; 8 bases agree with TRBD2. The J segment lost 4 bases and the V segment lost 5 bases, leaving 7 bases of the junction unmatched. The CDR3 has 15 amino acids. Germline V CDR1 and CDR2: KGHSH, LQKENI. The CDR3 sequence: CASSSSGLGYNEQFF. The CDR3 nucleotides read TGTGCCAGCTCAAGTTCGGGACTAGGGTACAATGAGCAGTTCTTC.

V usage is TRBV29-1 and J usage is TRBJ2-6; 9 bases map to TRBD1. V was pared by 4 bases and J by 0 bases, with 13 bases of the junction left unmatched. Germline-derived CDR1 and CDR2 are SQVTM and ANQGSEA. The CDR3 totals 19 residues. The CDR3: CSVGERPGQGSSGANVLTF. The CDR3 coding sequence is TGCAGCGTTGGCGAGCGACCGGGACAGGGATCCTCTGGGGCCAACGTCCTGACTTTC. Filled out from reference TRBV29-1 and TRBJ2-6, the complete variable domain reads SAVISQKPSRDICQRGTSLTIQCQVDSQVTMMFWYRQQPGQSLTLIATANQGSEATYESGFVIDKFPISRPNLTFSTLTVSNMSPEDSSIYLCSVGERPGQGSSGANVLTFGAGSRLTVL.

This chain joins TRBV28 and TRBJ1-5; possibly TRBD1 for D (6 bases). The germline V and J ends were trimmed by 5 bases and 6 bases, with 14 bases remaining between them. The V gene's germline CDR1 is MDHEN and CDR2 SYDVKM. The CDR3 is 14 amino acids. The CDR3 loop is CASSPARGGQPQHF. In nucleotides, the CDR3 is TGTGCCAGCAGTCCTGCTAGGGGGGGTCAGCCCCAGCATTTT.

The rearrangement links TRBV28 to TRBJ2-4; possible D gene TRBD2, 5 bases. The CDR3 length is 15 residues. Germline V CDR1 and CDR2: MDHEN, SYDVKM. Deletions cut 6 bases from V and 6 bases from J, with 18 bases between. For the CDR3, the DNA is TGTGCCAGCAGCACTAGTGGGTTCTTAGGAAACATTCAGTACTTC. This sequence encodes CASSTSGFLGNIQYF.

The chain combines TRBV19 with TRBJ1-6; 9 nucleotides match TRBD1. Trimming removed 8 bases from V and 9 bases from J; junction bases left unmatched: 8. Germline V gives CDR1 LNHDA, CDR2 SQIVND (reference sequence). The CDR3 covers 14 residues. Here the CDR3 reads CASSPGQGSSPLHF. The CDR3 DNA follows: TGTGCCAGTTCACCGGGACAGGGTAGTTCACCCCTCCACTTT.

The chain combines TRBV19 with TRBJ2-1, with D possibly TRBD2 on 6 matching bases. This CDR3 is built from 14 residues. Trimming pared 4 bases from V and 5 bases from J, leaving 12 bases between. Per germline, CDR1 LNHDA and CDR2 SQIVND (reference sequence). The CDR3 is CASSTRLVNNEQFF. The DNA for the CDR3 is TGTGCCAGTAGTACACGACTAGTCAACAATGAGCAGTTCTTC. Full variable domain (missing parts from reference TRBV19 and TRBJ2-1): DGGITQSPKYLFRKEGQNVTLSCEQNLNHDAMYWYRQDPGQGLRLIYYSQIVNDFQKGDIAEGYSVSREKKESFPLTVTSAQKNPTAFYLCASSTRLVNNEQFFGPGTRLTVL.

In this sample, this clone turned up once. This chain connects TRBV30 to TRBJ2-7; 12 positions match TRBD2. CDR3 size: 14 residues. Germline V gives CDR1 GTSNPN, CDR2 SVGIG (reference sequence). Trimming cost V 3 bases and J 2 bases; bases outside gene matches: 2. DNA of the CDR3: TGTGCCTGGAGAAGGACTAGCGGGGCCTACGAGCAGTACTTC. Translated, it gives CAWRRTSGAYEQYF. Using reference TRBV30 and TRBJ2-7 for the parts outside the CDR3, the full variable domain is SQTIHQWPATLVQPVGSPLSLECTVEGTSNPNLYWYRQAAGRGLQLLFYSVGIGQISSEVPQNLSASRPQDRQFILSSKKLLLSDSGFYLCAWRRTSGAYEQYFGPGTRLTVT.

The chain employs TRBV28 and TRBJ1-1, with 7 bases lining up with TRBD1. After removal of 7 bases from V and 1 base from J, the junction contained 12 bases not matched to a gene. The CDR3 is 16 residues long. The germline gives CDR1 MDHEN, CDR2 SYDVKM. In nucleotides, the CDR3 is TGTGCCAGCACCCGCTTGCTACAGGGGCGGAACACTGAAGCTTTCTTT. Translated: CASTRLLQGRNTEAFF.